These T cell receptor beta chains were read from a single sample in a study of regulatory T cells in long-lasting Graves disease. Using its own MiXCR run on the multiplex PCR reads, TCRdb lists one record per CDR3 protein. Of approximately 360,000 distinct CDR3 sequences listed, roughly 24% were seen once; the top ten hold about 29%. The sequencing used peripheral blood mononuclear cells (PBMCs), collected when the disease was refractory, from a patient treated with antithyroid drugs. The origin of the receptors is a woman between 40 and 50 years old with Graves disease. Each CDR3 is given with its conserved first and last residue. The order of the fields is J gene, clone size, D gene, V gene, CDR3 protein, CDR3 DNA. The D gene is left open where the match is weak. Clone size is shown for a subset of rows, as once, few, many or a class of expanded clone.

j_gene: TRBJ2-2
abundance: .
d_gene: .
v_gene: TRBV30
CDR3aa: CAWSVQVSGELFF
CDR3nt: TGTGCCTGGAGTGTACAGGTGTCCGGGGAGCTGTTTTTT

j_gene: TRBJ1-4
abundance: many
d_gene: .
v_gene: TRBV27
CDR3aa: CASSLRLRGEEKLFF
CDR3nt: TGTGCCAGCAGTTTACGACTCAGGGGCGAGGAAAAACTGTTTTTT

j_gene: TRBJ2-7
abundance: few
d_gene: TRBD1
v_gene: TRBV13
CDR3aa: CASSLQGDLYEQYF
CDR3nt: TGTGCCAGCAGCCTACAGGGGGACCTCTACGAGCAGTACTTC

j_gene: TRBJ1-5
abundance: many
d_gene: .
v_gene: TRBV19
CDR3aa: CASARHSSNQPQHF
CDR3nt: TGTGCCAGTGCAAGGCACAGCTCGAATCAGCCCCAGCATTTT

j_gene: TRBJ2-2
abundance: many
d_gene: .
v_gene: TRBV28
CDR3aa: CASSLFAGSGELFF
CDR3nt: TGTGCCAGCAGTTTATTCGCAGGCTCCGGGGAGCTGTTTTTT

j_gene: TRBJ2-1
abundance: .
d_gene: TRBD2
v_gene: TRBV3-1
CDR3aa: CASSLETSGGDEQFF
CDR3nt: TGTGCCAGCAGCCTCGAGACTAGCGGGGGCGATGAGCAGTTCTTC

j_gene: TRBJ2-2
abundance: few
d_gene: .
v_gene: TRBV20-1
CDR3aa: CSSGRSGYTGELFF
CDR3nt: TGCAGTTCAGGGAGGTCGGGGTACACCGGGGAGCTGTTTTTT

j_gene: TRBJ1-1
abundance: .
d_gene: .
v_gene: TRBV6-2/TRBV6-3
CDR3aa: CASSYSDLNTEAFF
CDR3nt: TGTGCCAGCAGTTACTCGGACTTGAACACTGAAGCTTTCTTT

j_gene: TRBJ2-2
abundance: many
d_gene: TRBD2
v_gene: TRBV12-3/TRBV12-4
CDR3aa: CASSPSTTSGGNTGELFF
CDR3nt: TGTGCCAGCAGTCCATCCACTACTAGCGGGGGGAACACCGGGGAGCTGTTTTTT

j_gene: TRBJ2-7
abundance: many
d_gene: .
v_gene: TRBV6-1
CDR3aa: CASSEGAVSSYEQYF
CDR3nt: TGTGCCAGCAGTGAAGGGGCAGTGAGCTCCTACGAGCAGTACTTC

j_gene: TRBJ1-1
abundance: many
d_gene: .
v_gene: TRBV2
CDR3aa: CASSQPTDLNTEAFF
CDR3nt: TGTGCCAGCAGTCAGCCGACAGACCTCAACACTGAAGCTTTCTTT

j_gene: TRBJ2-7
abundance: few
d_gene: .
v_gene: TRBV5-1
CDR3aa: CASSGDDPYEQYF
CDR3nt: TGCGCCAGCAGCGGGGACGACCCCTACGAGCAGTACTTC

j_gene: TRBJ2-2
abundance: few
d_gene: TRBD2
v_gene: TRBV6-4
CDR3aa: CASYRRKTSGNTGELFF
CDR3nt: TGTGCCAGCTACCGGAGGAAAACTAGCGGAAACACCGGGGAGCTGTTTTTT

j_gene: TRBJ2-7
abundance: few
d_gene: .
v_gene: TRBV27
CDR3aa: CASSWAGGTPYEQYF
CDR3nt: TGTGCCAGCAGTTGGGCGGGCGGGACACCCTACGAGCAGTACTTC

j_gene: TRBJ1-1
abundance: many
d_gene: TRBD1
v_gene: TRBV28
CDR3aa: CASSTPGQGEAFF
CDR3nt: TGTGCCAGCAGTACACCGGGACAGGGTGAAGCTTTCTTT

j_gene: TRBJ2-2
abundance: .
d_gene: .
v_gene: TRBV6-1
CDR3aa: CASRSESNTGELFF
CDR3nt: TGTGCCAGCAGAAGTGAAAGTAACACCGGGGAGCTGTTTTTT

j_gene: TRBJ1-1
abundance: many
d_gene: .
v_gene: TRBV28
CDR3aa: CASSYLGTEAFF
CDR3nt: TGTGCCAGCAGTTACTTGGGGACTGAAGCTTTCTTT

j_gene: TRBJ2-2
abundance: .
d_gene: .
v_gene: TRBV5-5
CDR3aa: CASSLEELNTGELFF
CDR3nt: TGTGCCAGCAGCTTAGAGGAACTGAACACCGGGGAGCTGTTTTTT

j_gene: TRBJ1-1
abundance: many
d_gene: .
v_gene: TRBV7-8
CDR3aa: CASSLAVSLRHSMNTEAFF
CDR3nt: TGTGCCAGCAGCTTAGCGGTGAGTCTGCGCCATTCCATGAACACTGAAGCTTTCTTT

j_gene: TRBJ1-2
abundance: many
d_gene: .
v_gene: TRBV28
CDR3aa: CASSSPGQANYGYTF
CDR3nt: TGTGCCAGCAGTTCCCCGGGACAAGCTAACTATGGCTACACCTTC

j_gene: TRBJ2-5
abundance: .
d_gene: TRBD2
v_gene: TRBV13
CDR3aa: CASSPPGLAEEAQYF
CDR3nt: TGTGCCAGCAGTCCCCCGGGACTAGCGGAAGAGGCCCAGTACTTC

j_gene: TRBJ2-1
abundance: .
d_gene: TRBD2
v_gene: TRBV27
CDR3aa: CASRGLAGAHEQFF
CDR3nt: TGTGCCAGCAGGGGACTAGCGGGCGCCCATGAGCAGTTCTTC

j_gene: TRBJ2-7
abundance: .
d_gene: TRBD2
v_gene: TRBV3-1
CDR3aa: CASSRLAGVGEQYF
CDR3nt: TGTGCCAGCAGCCGACTAGCGGGAGTGGGTGAGCAGTACTTC

j_gene: TRBJ2-1
abundance: .
d_gene: .
v_gene: TRBV28
CDR3aa: CASSQTYSSYNEQFF
CDR3nt: TGTGCCAGCAGTCAAACTTATAGCTCCTACAATGAGCAGTTCTTC

j_gene: TRBJ2-2
abundance: .
d_gene: .
v_gene: TRBV15
CDR3aa: CATSRESNTGELFF
CDR3nt: TGTGCCACCTCCAGGGAGTCGAACACCGGGGAGCTGTTTTTT

j_gene: TRBJ2-4
abundance: many
d_gene: TRBD1
v_gene: TRBV6-1
CDR3aa: CASSLGQGAKAKNIQYF
CDR3nt: TGTGCCAGCAGCTTGGGACAGGGGGCGAAGGCCAAAAACATTCAGTACTTC

j_gene: TRBJ2-5
abundance: .
d_gene: TRBD1
v_gene: TRBV7-9
CDR3aa: CASSLGQGQETRYF
CDR3nt: TGTGCCAGCAGCTTAGGACAGGGGCAAGAGACCCGGTACTTC

j_gene: TRBJ2-5
abundance: .
d_gene: .
v_gene: TRBV5-1
CDR3aa: CASSNGGETQYF
CDR3nt: TGCGCCAGCAGCAACGGGGGAGAGACCCAGTACTTC

j_gene: TRBJ2-4
abundance: few
d_gene: .
v_gene: TRBV20-1
CDR3aa: CSTGIQRVAKNIQYF
CDR3nt: TGCAGTACAGGAATCCAACGGGTAGCCAAAAACATTCAGTACTTC

j_gene: TRBJ2-7
abundance: .
d_gene: .
v_gene: TRBV19
CDR3aa: CASSIGDGIYEQYF
CDR3nt: TGTGCCAGTAGTATTGGGGACGGTATCTACGAGCAGTACTTC

j_gene: TRBJ2-5
abundance: many
d_gene: .
v_gene: TRBV20-1
CDR3aa: CSAILPYSETQYF
CDR3nt: TGCAGCGCTATATTGCCATATTCGGAGACCCAGTACTTC

j_gene: TRBJ2-1
abundance: once
d_gene: TRBD2
v_gene: TRBV6-1
CDR3aa: CASRNPGTSGISSYNEQFF
CDR3nt: TGTGCCAGCAGGAATCCCGGGACTAGCGGGATCAGCTCCTACAATGAGCAGTTCTTC

j_gene: TRBJ2-1
abundance: .
d_gene: TRBD2
v_gene: TRBV7-2
CDR3aa: CASSLERGQNEQFF
CDR3nt: TGTGCCAGCAGCTTAGAGCGGGGGCAAAATGAGCAGTTCTTC

j_gene: TRBJ1-5
abundance: .
d_gene: TRBD1
v_gene: TRBV18
CDR3aa: CASSPRDRLENQPQHF
CDR3nt: TGTGCCAGCTCACCAAGGGACAGGCTGGAGAATCAGCCCCAGCATTTT

j_gene: TRBJ2-2
abundance: .
d_gene: TRBD2
v_gene: TRBV19
CDR3aa: CASSILLAHTGELFF
CDR3nt: TGTGCCAGTAGTATACTACTAGCGCACACCGGGGAGCTGTTTTTT

j_gene: TRBJ2-1
abundance: .
d_gene: TRBD2
v_gene: TRBV19
CDR3aa: CASRLAGGPGNEQFF
CDR3nt: TGTGCCAGCAGACTAGCGGGAGGGCCGGGCAATGAGCAGTTCTTC

j_gene: TRBJ2-7
abundance: many
d_gene: .
v_gene: TRBV28
CDR3aa: CASSLLKREQYF
CDR3nt: TGTGCCAGCAGTTTATTAAAGCGCGAGCAGTACTTC

j_gene: TRBJ2-7
abundance: many
d_gene: .
v_gene: TRBV29-1
CDR3aa: CSVEGFLREQYF
CDR3nt: TGCAGCGTTGAAGGTTTCCTGAGGGAGCAGTACTTC

j_gene: TRBJ2-5
abundance: many
d_gene: .
v_gene: TRBV15
CDR3aa: CATSRSLETQYF
CDR3nt: TGTGCCACCAGCAGAAGCCTAGAGACCCAGTACTTC

j_gene: TRBJ1-1
abundance: .
d_gene: .
v_gene: TRBV28
CDR3aa: CASSFIGGGLGTEAFF
CDR3nt: TGTGCCAGCAGTTTCATCGGGGGGGGCCTGGGGACTGAAGCTTTCTTT

j_gene: TRBJ2-1
abundance: .
d_gene: TRBD2
v_gene: TRBV20-1
CDR3aa: CSASKTSSDNEQFF
CDR3nt: TGCAGTGCTAGTAAGACTAGCAGTGACAATGAGCAGTTCTTC

j_gene: TRBJ2-1
abundance: few
d_gene: TRBD1
v_gene: TRBV6-5
CDR3aa: CASSYSLGQGSNEQFF
CDR3nt: TGTGCCAGCAGTTACTCGTTAGGACAGGGATCAAATGAGCAGTTCTTC

j_gene: TRBJ2-2
abundance: .
d_gene: TRBD2
v_gene: TRBV7-9
CDR3aa: CASSAPDGTSFAGELFF
CDR3nt: TGTGCCAGCAGCGCCCCGGACGGGACTAGCTTCGCCGGGGAGCTGTTTTTT

j_gene: TRBJ1-2
abundance: few
d_gene: TRBD1
v_gene: TRBV6-1
CDR3aa: CASSPTGVEYGYTF
CDR3nt: TGTGCCAGCAGTCCCACAGGGGTGGAGTATGGCTACACCTTC

j_gene: TRBJ1-4
abundance: many
d_gene: .
v_gene: TRBV11-2
CDR3aa: CASSLYPRGRQNEKLFF
CDR3nt: TGTGCCAGCAGCTTATATCCCAGAGGGAGACAGAATGAAAAACTGTTTTTT

j_gene: TRBJ2-2
abundance: few
d_gene: .
v_gene: TRBV19
CDR3aa: CASSISPGLNTGELFF
CDR3nt: TGTGCCAGTAGTATCTCGCCGGGACTTAACACCGGGGAGCTGTTTTTT

j_gene: TRBJ2-2
abundance: many
d_gene: TRBD1
v_gene: TRBV6-1
CDR3aa: CASSDGQGHNTGELFF
CDR3nt: TGTGCCAGCAGTGACGGACAGGGACACAACACCGGGGAGCTGTTTTTT

j_gene: TRBJ2-1
abundance: .
d_gene: TRBD1
v_gene: TRBV7-8
CDR3aa: CASSSRDSYNEQFF
CDR3nt: TGTGCCAGCAGCTCCCGGGACAGCTACAATGAGCAGTTCTTC

j_gene: TRBJ1-3
abundance: .
d_gene: .
v_gene: TRBV6-1
CDR3aa: CASRGSASGNTIYF
CDR3nt: TGTGCCAGCAGAGGGTCAGCATCTGGAAACACCATATATTTT

j_gene: TRBJ1-4
abundance: .
d_gene: TRBD1
v_gene: TRBV5-1
CDR3aa: CASSVGTGDEKLFF
CDR3nt: TGCGCCAGCAGCGTAGGGACAGGGGATGAAAAACTGTTTTTT

j_gene: TRBJ2-3
abundance: many
d_gene: .
v_gene: TRBV20-1
CDR3aa: CSARRGSGTDTQYF
CDR3nt: TGCAGTGCTAGACGTGGAAGCGGCACAGATACGCAGTATTTT

j_gene: TRBJ2-2
abundance: many
d_gene: TRBD2
v_gene: TRBV12-3/TRBV12-4
CDR3aa: CASRSTSGSFTGELFF
CDR3nt: TGTGCCAGCAGGAGTACTAGCGGGAGTTTCACCGGGGAGCTGTTTTTT

j_gene: TRBJ2-7
abundance: .
d_gene: .
v_gene: TRBV28
CDR3aa: CASSLGDGRIERYF
CDR3nt: TGTGCCAGCAGTTTAGGCGACGGACGGATCGAACGGTACTTC

j_gene: TRBJ2-7
abundance: few
d_gene: .
v_gene: TRBV7-6
CDR3aa: CASSLAYGYEQYF
CDR3nt: TGTGCCAGCAGCTTAGCATACGGCTACGAGCAGTACTTC

j_gene: TRBJ1-4
abundance: .
d_gene: .
v_gene: TRBV12-3/TRBV12-4
CDR3aa: CASSFDGALNEKLFF
CDR3nt: TGTGCCAGCAGTTTCGATGGGGCACTGAATGAAAAACTGTTTTTT

j_gene: TRBJ1-1
abundance: many
d_gene: .
v_gene: TRBV28
CDR3aa: CASNGALEAFF
CDR3nt: TGTGCCAGCAATGGGGCCCTTGAAGCTTTCTTT

j_gene: TRBJ2-4
abundance: .
d_gene: TRBD1
v_gene: TRBV15
CDR3aa: CATSSRTGEAKNIQYF
CDR3nt: TGTGCCACCAGCTCTAGGACAGGGGAAGCCAAAAACATTCAGTACTTC